Listed here is a single T cell receptor beta chain. The antigen is unknown. This specimen comes from a study of CD8 T cells in ankylosing spondylitis. Germline-derived CDR1 and CDR2 are SGHRS and YFSETQ. The CDR3 covers 16 residues. The V and J ends lost 2 bases and 2 bases respectively, with 15 bases between them. TCRdb reanalysed the 5' RACE reads using MiXCR and keeps one entry per CDR3 protein. The repertoire holds some 300,000 distinct CDR3 sequences, 20% seen once, with around 3.2% in the top ten. Regarding the study as a whole: What seemed typical of ankylosing spondylitis blood was a TCR beta motif built from roughly eight highly homologous variants.

The sequenced material came from blood, either unsorted or a sorted T cell fraction (not recorded which). This clonotype was obtained from a female donor with ankylosing spondylitis or in good health (not recorded which). The V gene is TRBV5-1, the J gene TRBJ2-3; D possibly corresponds to TRBD2 (6 bases). CDR3: CASSFPQGGYTDTQYF. CDR3 coding DNA: TGCGCCAGCAGCTTCCCCCAAGGAGGGTACACAGATACGCAGTATTTT.